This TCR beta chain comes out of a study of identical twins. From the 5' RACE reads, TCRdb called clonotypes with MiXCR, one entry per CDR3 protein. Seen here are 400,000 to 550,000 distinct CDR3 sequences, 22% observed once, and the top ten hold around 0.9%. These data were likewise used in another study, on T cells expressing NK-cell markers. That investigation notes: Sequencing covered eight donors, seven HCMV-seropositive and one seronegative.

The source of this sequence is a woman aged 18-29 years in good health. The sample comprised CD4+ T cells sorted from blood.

The CDR3 is CASSLVPSEQAYNEQFF. The CDR3 DNA is TGCGCCAGCAGCTTGGTGCCTAGCGAACAAGCCTACAATGAGCAGTTCTTC. The V gene is TRBV5-1, the J gene TRBJ2-1; TRBD2 might be the D (6 bases). The CDR3 contains 17 residues. V dropped 0 bases and J dropped 2 bases, with 15 bases sitting between them. CDR1 is SGHRS and CDR2 is YFSETQ in the germline V gene.